The rows below give T cell receptor beta chains drawn from one sample of a study of T cells in Graves' hyperthyroidism and ophthalmopathy. TCRdb reprocessed the multiplex PCR reads via MiXCR and lists one record per CDR3 protein. The sample consists of 500,000 to 800,000 distinct CDR3 sequences, about 45% of them appearing once. The sample consisted of peripheral blood or thyroid tissue (not recorded which). These receptors were collected from an adult man with Graves' disease, either hyperthyroidism or ophthalmopathy (not recorded which). Both conserved end residues are part of each CDR3. The order of the fields is D gene, clone size, V gene, J gene, CDR3 protein, CDR3 DNA. The D gene is left open where the match is weak. Size is omitted from some rows. Given values are once, few, many or a class for expanded clones.

NA	NA	TRBV29-1	TRBJ1-5	CSVVGLRVPDQPQHF	TGCAGCGTTGTAGGGCTCCGAGTCCCTGATCAGCCCCAGCATTTT
NA	few	TRBV6-5	TRBJ1-1	CASNSLGRNTEAFF	TGTGCCAGCAACTCATTGGGCAGAAACACTGAAGCTTTCTTT
TRBD2	NA	TRBV19	TRBJ2-7	CASAAGEGDEQYF	TGTGCCAGTGCTGCGGGGGAGGGAGACGAGCAGTACTTC
TRBD1	once	TRBV2	TRBJ1-1	CASSSLSGTGITEAFF	TGTGCCAGCAGTTCCCTTTCCGGGACAGGGATCACTGAAGCTTTCTTT
NA	NA	TRBV7-3	TRBJ1-2	CASSPGSGGYTF	TGTGCCAGCAGCCCCGGGTCGGGTGGCTACACCTTC
NA	many	TRBV11-3	TRBJ2-2	CASIDNRDANTGELFF	TGTGCCAGCATCGACAACAGGGACGCGAACACCGGGGAGCTGTTTTTT
TRBD1	few	TRBV5-6	TRBJ2-5	CASSSRDRDTQETQYF	TGTGCCAGCAGCTCCCGGGACAGGGATACCCAAGAGACCCAGTACTTC
NA	NA	TRBV29-1	TRBJ2-1	CSVEDARRYEQFF	TGCAGCGTTGAAGACGCTCGAAGGTATGAGCAGTTCTTC
NA	NA	TRBV10-3	TRBJ2-7	CAISEGTRYEQYF	TGTGCCATCAGTGAAGGGACCAGGTACGAGCAGTACTTC
NA	few	TRBV20-1	TRBJ1-2	CSAARGEGYTF	TGCAGTGCTGCAAGGGGAGAGGGCTACACCTTC
TRBD1	NA	TRBV2	TRBJ1-5	CASGTGMINQPQHF	TGTGCCAGCGGGACAGGGATGATCAATCAGCCCCAGCATTTT
NA	NA	TRBV10-3	TRBJ1-4	CAISPTTNEKLFF	TGTGCCATCAGTCCGACAACTAATGAAAAACTGTTTTTT
TRBD1	once	TRBV7-9	TRBJ2-5	CASSYTPYRQGEETQYF	TGTGCCAGCAGTTACACTCCATACCGACAGGGGGAGGAGACCCAGTACTTC
TRBD2	NA	TRBV12-3/TRBV12-4	TRBJ2-5	CASSLLSGRGGTQYF	TGTGCCAGCAGTTTACTTAGCGGGAGGGGGGGAACCCAGTACTTC
NA	NA	TRBV20-1	TRBJ1-2	CSALIGWDYGYTF	TGCAGTGCTCTTATAGGGTGGGACTATGGCTACACCTTC
NA	once	TRBV18	TRBJ1-1	CASSPRQGDLNTEAFF	TGTGCCAGCTCACCTCGGCAGGGAGATTTGAACACTGAAGCTTTCTTT
TRBD2	NA	TRBV29-1	TRBJ2-7	CSVETPSGISYEQYF	TGCAGCGTTGAAACGCCTAGCGGGATTTCCTACGAGCAGTACTTC